This passage covers 27 T cell receptor beta chains from one sample sequenced in a study of identical twins. TCRdb redid the calling of the 5' RACE reads with MiXCR, one entry per CDR3 protein. Seen here are some 500,000 distinct CDR3 sequences, approximately 15% observed once, and the top ten hold around 0.57%. The sample was also reused in another study, on yellow fever vaccine responses in identical twins.

The sequencing sample was made of CD4+ T cells sorted from blood. The receptors derive from a woman under 30 in good health.

This clonotype appeared a few times. The CDR3 loop is CASSWESSGRDTQYF. In nucleotides, the CDR3 is TGTGCCAGCAGTTGGGAGAGTAGCGGGAGGGATACGCAGTATTTT. The J gene is TRBJ2-3, the V gene TRBV6-2 or TRBV6-3; TRBD2 matches 10 bases. V was clipped by 4 bases and J by 6 bases; unmatched bases: 7. The CDR3 length is 15 residues. Germline CDR1 is MNHEY and CDR2 is SVGEGT.

The genes are TRBV7-2 and TRBJ2-7; D is possibly TRBD1 (5 bases). The germline CDR1 and CDR2 sequences are SGHTA and FQGNSA. The CDR3 sequence is 15 residues long. V was shortened by 4 bases and J by 2 bases, with 15 bases between the two germline ends. CDR3 residues: CASSSRKTATYEQYF. As DNA, the CDR3 is TGTGCCAGCAGCTCGCGGAAGACAGCTACCTACGAGCAGTACTTC.

The chain links TRBV28 to TRBJ1-2, with D tentatively TRBD1 (5 bases). Germline V gene lookup returns CDR1 MDHEN and CDR2 SYDVKM. Trimming shortened V by 5 bases and J by 4 bases, and 20 bases separated the two germline ends. The CDR3 runs to 16 residues. The CDR3 spells CASSPPTPGFVYGYTF. The CDR3, as DNA: TGTGCCAGCAGTCCGCCCACACCAGGGTTTGTCTATGGCTACACCTTC.

This clonotype was detected ten times or more. V usage is TRBV9 and J usage is TRBJ2-7; D might be TRBD1 (6 bases). The V end was cut by 0 bases, the J end by 0 bases, with 13 bases between. Germline assignment: CDR1 SGDLS and CDR2 YYNGEE. This CDR3 spans 16 amino acids. The CDR3, as DNA: TGTGCCAGCAGCGTAGGTTGGCAGGGGAGCTCCTACGAGCAGTACTTC. This translates into CASSVGWQGSSYEQYF.

There are many counts of this clonotype. The rearrangement uses TRBV5-1 and TRBJ2-1, with 10 bases identical to TRBD1. The V gene end was trimmed by 0 bases and the J gene end by 6 bases; junction bases not matched to a gene: 12. The CDR3 spans 18 residues. CDR1 SGHRS and CDR2 YFSETQ come from the germline V gene. The CDR3 coding sequence is TGCGCCAGCAGCTTGGGCCCCCGGACAGGGGGGGTCGTCAATGAGCAGTTCTTC. It encodes CASSLGPRTGGVVNEQFF. Based on the CDR3 plus reference TRBV5-1 and TRBJ2-1, the full variable domain is KAGVTQTPRYLIKTRGQQVTLSCSPISGHRSVSWYQQTPGQGLQFLFEYFSETQRNKGNFPGRFSGRQFSNSRSEMNVSTLELGDSALYLCASSLGPRTGGVVNEQFFGPGTRLTVL.

This clonotype was counted only a few times. The J gene is TRBJ2-7, the V gene TRBV2; 10 bases match TRBD1. Germline values: CDR1 SNHLY, CDR2 FYNNEI. The CDR3 spans 14 residues. V shed 10 bases, J shed 2 bases, and the junction held 8 bases outside the gene matches. For the CDR3, the DNA is TGTGCCAACACCCCCGGGACAGGGGCCTACGAGCAGTACTTC. Encoded protein: CANTPGTGAYEQYF.

The chain is built from TRBV20-1 and TRBJ2-5; 9 nucleotides agree with TRBD2. Germline values: CDR1 DFQATT, CDR2 SNEGSKA (reference sequence). V shed 5 bases and J 2 bases; nucleotides not matched to a gene: 3. The CDR3 spans 13 residues. CDR3 residues: CSAAGLAQETQYF. CDR3 sequence (DNA): TGCAGTGCTGCGGGACTAGCTCAAGAGACCCAGTACTTC.

The chain uses TRBV11-2 and TRBJ2-3, with 13 bases matching TRBD2. The CDR3 is made up of 21 amino acids. Losses at the gene ends were 5 bases for V and 2 bases for J; bases not matched to a gene: 19. Germline values: CDR1 SGHAT, CDR2 FQNNGV. CDR3 amino acids: CASSLIAAFPGLAGNTDTQYF. For the CDR3, the DNA is TGTGCCAGCAGCCTGATAGCGGCCTTTCCGGGACTAGCGGGGAACACAGATACGCAGTATTTT.

The chain couples TRBV15 to TRBJ2-3, with D possibly TRBD1 on 5 matching bases. Trimming cost V 2 bases and J 2 bases, with 14 bases left between them. The length of the CDR3 is 16 residues. The germline V gene encodes CDR1 LNHNV and CDR2 YYDKDF (reference sequence). The CDR3 nucleotides read TGTGCCACCAGCAGACAAGACAGACCCATCACAGATACGCAGTATTTT. As protein: CATSRQDRPITDTQYF. The entire variable domain, with the rest obtained from reference TRBV15 and TRBJ2-3, is as follows: DAMVIQNPRYQVTQFGKPVTLSCSQTLNHNVMYWYQQKSSQAPKLLFHYYDKDFNNEADTPDNFQSRRPNTSFCFLDIRSPGLGDTAMYLCATSRQDRPITDTQYFGPGTRLTVL.

This clonotype was detected a few times. The chain employs TRBV20-1 and TRBJ1-5; TRBD1 agrees at 8 bases. The CDR3 loop spans 16 amino acids. CDR1 is DFQATT and CDR2 is SNEGSKA in the germline V gene (reference sequence). The V gene end was trimmed by 3 bases and the J gene end by 0 bases; junction bases not matched to a gene: 7. CDR3 nucleotide sequence: TGCAGTGCTAGTTGGCAGGGGGCGGGTAGCAATCAGCCCCAGCATTTT. Protein: CSASWQGAGSNQPQHF.

This clonotype was counted a few times. The chain recombines TRBV5-1 with TRBJ2-5; 10 nucleotides align to TRBD2. Germline CDR1 is SGHRS and CDR2 is YFSETQ. The CDR3 has 14 amino acids. The trim removed 3 bases at V and 10 bases at J, leaving 9 bases unmatched. CDR3: CASSSLSSGGIQYF. The DNA of the CDR3 is TGCGCCAGCAGCTCCCTTTCTAGCGGGGGCATCCAGTACTTC.

This clonotype was counted many times. The CDR3 DNA sequence: TGTGCCAGCAGTTCCAGACAAGAGACCCAGTACTTC. It specifies CASSSRQETQYF. J is TRBJ2-5 and V is TRBV12-3 or TRBV12-4, with D unresolved. The V end was cut by 4 bases, the J end by 2 bases, with 5 bases between. The CDR3 covers 12 residues.

The chain recombines TRBV20-1 with TRBJ2-4; 14 bases are a match to TRBD2. With 2 bases clipped from V and 5 bases from J, the junction kept 5 bases outside the gene matches. The CDR3 is 16 residues long. Germline V gene lookup returns CDR1 DFQATT and CDR2 SNEGSKA (reference sequence). The CDR3 loop is CSARRLAGGPQNIQYF. DNA of the CDR3: TGCAGTGCTAGACGACTAGCGGGAGGGCCACAAAACATTCAGTACTTC.

In its sample, this clonotype was seen a few times. The V gene is TRBV15, the J gene TRBJ2-7; 7 nucleotides match TRBD1. Germline assignment: CDR1 LNHNV and CDR2 YYDKDF (reference sequence). The CDR3 totals 15 residues. V trimming: 3 bases; J trimming: 9 bases; junction bases outside the gene matches: 14. CDR3 nucleotides: TGTGCCACCAGCAGGAAATTGGACAGGCCATCCCCGCAGTACTTC. Translation gives CATSRKLDRPSPQYF.

The chain employs TRBV7-2 and TRBJ2-5, with 7 bases identical to TRBD2. Per germline, CDR1 SGHTA and CDR2 FQGNSA. With 5 bases clipped from V and 1 base from J, the junction kept 10 bases outside the gene matches. The CDR3 length is 16 residues. The CDR3 spells CASSIRLAGVQETQYF. In DNA form, the CDR3 reads TGTGCCAGCAGCATTAGACTAGCTGGGGTCCAAGAGACCCAGTACTTC. The full variable domain, completed using reference TRBV7-2 and TRBJ2-5, is GAGVSQSPSNKVTEKGKDVELRCDPISGHTALYWYRQSLGQGLEFLIYFQGNSAPDKSGLPSDRFSAERTGGSVSTLTIQRTQQEDSAVYLCASSIRLAGVQETQYFGPGTRLLVL.

This clonotype has more than one count but fewer than ten. The chain recombines TRBV7-3 with TRBJ1-4; D possibly corresponds to TRBD1 (5 bases). Germline V gene lookup returns CDR1 SGHTA and CDR2 FQGTGA. The CDR3 runs to 15 residues. Deletions cut 3 bases from V and 6 bases from J, with 14 bases between. CDR3 protein: CASSLSASRDEKLFF. The CDR3 DNA reads as TGTGCCAGCAGCTTGTCAGCGAGCAGGGATGAAAAACTGTTTTTT.

The V gene is TRBV18, the J gene TRBJ2-1; 8 bases agree with TRBD2. Germline V lookup: CDR1 KGHSH, CDR2 LQKENI. Trimming took 3 bases from V and 5 from J; bases not matched to a gene: 6. The CDR3 has 15 amino acids. The CDR3, as DNA: TGTGCCAGCTCACCCGAAGGACTAGCCCACAATGAGCAGTTCTTC. Translated, it gives CASSPEGLAHNEQFF.

This clonotype was counted a few times. The rearrangement links TRBV21-1 to TRBJ2-1; TRBD1, as called in the table, went unchecked against the DNA. TRBV21-1 is labeled a pseudogene. The CDR3 extends over 17 amino acids. CDR3 nucleotide sequence: TGTGCCAGCAGCAAAGTACCCCAGGGGATTTTATTTGTGGAGCAGTTCTTC. It specifies CASSKVPQGILFVEQFF.

V usage is TRBV7-2 and J usage is TRBJ1-1; no clear D. Germline-derived CDR1 and CDR2 are SGHTA and FQGNSA. CDR3 length: 13 residues. Between the trimmed V and J ends, which lost 0 bases and 7 bases, there was a span of 9 bases. CDR3: CASSLALEGEAFF. CDR3 nucleotide sequence: TGTGCCAGCAGCTTAGCGCTGGAGGGTGAAGCTTTCTTT.

The chain links TRBV9 to TRBJ2-5; 7 positions agree with TRBD1. This CDR3 spans 14 amino acids. CDR1 is SGDLS, CDR2 YYNGEE, per germline. V gave up 0 bases and J gave up 4 bases; unmatched junction bases: 3. CDR3 loop: CASSVVGTAETQYF. Here the CDR3 DNA reads TGTGCCAGCAGCGTAGTCGGGACAGCAGAGACCCAGTACTTC. Based on the CDR3 plus reference TRBV9 and TRBJ2-5, the full variable domain is DSGVTQTPKHLITATGQRVTLRCSPRSGDLSVYWYQQSLDQGLQFLIQYYNGEERAKGNILERFSAQQFPDLHSELNLSSLELGDSALYFCASSVVGTAETQYFGPGTRLLVL.

The rearrangement uses TRBV5-1 and TRBJ2-2; D remains unclear. The germline V gene has CDR1 SGHRS and CDR2 YFSETQ. Trimming pared 6 bases from V and 0 bases from J, leaving 12 bases between. This CDR3 contains 15 residues. Here the CDR3 reads CASTTLPSNTGELFF. The CDR3, as DNA: TGCGCCAGCACCACCCTCCCATCGAACACCGGGGAGCTGTTTTTT.

The table lists this clonotype with a few counts. The rearrangement links TRBV6-1 to TRBJ1-2; a possible D gene is TRBD1 (6 bases). CDR3 size: 16 residues. Deletions cut 5 bases from V and 4 bases from J, with 20 bases between. The germline CDR1 and CDR2 sequences are MNHNS and SASEGT. In DNA form, the CDR3 reads TGTGCCAGCAGTCCACTTTTGGAGGGGGGGGGCTATGGCTACACCTTC. Translated, it gives CASSPLLEGGGYGYTF.

V gene TRBV28 combines with J gene TRBJ2-2; TRBD1 aligns across 7 bases. V lost 4 bases, J lost 4 bases, and 9 bases stayed unmatched. Per the germline V gene, CDR1 is MDHEN and CDR2 is SYDVKM. This CDR3 has 16 residues. The CDR3 reads CASSSWGQTPTGELFF. CDR3 DNA: TGTGCCAGCAGTTCATGGGGACAGACACCCACCGGGGAGCTGTTTTTT.

The chain carries TRBV6-1 and TRBJ2-7; 12 bases are a match to TRBD2. Germline assignment: CDR1 MNHNS and CDR2 SASEGT. With V trimmed by 6 bases and J by 2 bases, 5 bases remained unmatched. This CDR3 contains 15 residues. CDR3 protein: CASSETSGSPYEQYF. The CDR3 region has the DNA TGTGCCAGCAGCGAGACTAGCGGGAGCCCCTACGAGCAGTACTTC.

This clonotype was observed a few times. The chain has TRBV6-5 and TRBJ2-1, with a weak D call TRBD1 (5 bases). Germline CDR1 and CDR2: MNHEY and SVGAGI. The V end lost 0 bases, the J end lost 6 bases, and 9 bases lay between the germline ends. There are 14 residues in the CDR3. CDR3 amino acids: CASSYSRQSNEQFF. The CDR3 DNA reads TGTGCCAGCAGTTACTCGAGACAGTCCAATGAGCAGTTCTTC.

This sequence joins TRBV5-1 and TRBJ1-4; D possibly corresponds to TRBD1 (5 bases). In germline, CDR1 is SGHRS, CDR2 YFSETQ. V dropped 5 bases and J dropped 7 bases, with 18 bases sitting between them. CDR3 size: 15 residues. The CDR3 region is CASSPRAGRTEKLFF. Written as DNA, the CDR3 is TGCGCCAGCAGTCCCCGGGCAGGGAGAACTGAAAAACTGTTTTTT.

This clonotype was detected ten times or more. V gene TRBV28 combines with J gene TRBJ1-5; 9 nucleotides align to TRBD1. Germline V gives CDR1 MDHEN, CDR2 SYDVKM. This CDR3 is built from 16 residues. The junction had 10 bases not matched to a gene; V was cut back by 6 bases and J by 4 bases. The chain's CDR3 is CASSRPTGTGNQPQHF. The CDR3 DNA follows: TGTGCCAGCAGCCGTCCGACCGGGACAGGGAATCAGCCCCAGCATTTT.